A selection of T cell receptor beta chains follows, all from one sample in a study of blood T cells in healthy people across ages. TCRdb fed the 5' RACE reads into MiXCR, producing one record per CDR3 protein. Among about 1 million distinct CDR3 sequences listed, 20% to 25% were seen once. Another study also made use of these data, one on T cells of mothers and their children.

Sequencing was performed on blood. The receptors stem from a girl aged 2 to 9 in good health. CDR3s include the opening cysteine and the closing phenylalanine or tryptophan. A D gene is named only where the DNA matches it firmly. For some rows the clone size is stated as once, few or many, or as a class when expanded; others skip it.

cdr3_aa	cdr3_nt	v_call	d_call	clone_size	j_call
CASSSVGDSGNAIYF	TGCGCCAGCAGCTCCGTAGGGGACTCTGGAAACGCCATATATTTT	TRBV5-1	-	-	TRBJ1-3
CASSQGQRYEQYF	TGTGCCAGCAGCCAGGGACAGCGATACGAGCAGTACTTC	TRBV3-1	TRBD1	-	TRBJ2-7
CASSPGLAGGNVQETQYF	TGTGCCAGCAGCCCAGGACTAGCGGGGGGGAATGTGCAAGAGACCCAGTACTTC	TRBV3-1	TRBD2	many	TRBJ2-5
CSAIRTDGNIQYF	TGCAGTGCTATAAGGACTGACGGAAACATTCAGTACTTC	TRBV20-1	-	-	TRBJ2-4
CASSQVMAEATEQFF	TGTGCCAGCAGCCAAGTGATGGCAGAGGCTACTGAGCAGTTCTTC	TRBV4-2	-	many	TRBJ2-1
CASSRAEQFF	TGTGCCAGCAGTAGGGCGGAGCAGTTCTTC	TRBV2	-	few	TRBJ2-1
CASSLGLVGGEETQYF	TGTGCCAGCAGCTTGGGGTTGGTAGGGGGCGAAGAGACCCAGTACTTC	TRBV5-4	TRBD1	-	TRBJ2-5
CASSVGNQETQYF	TGTGCCAGCAGCGTAGGGAATCAAGAGACCCAGTACTTC	TRBV5-4	-	many	TRBJ2-5
CASSVGNIYEQYF	TGTGCCAGCAGTGTCGGGAACATCTACGAGCAGTACTTC	TRBV6-1	-	-	TRBJ2-7
CATSESSYEQYF	TGTGCCACTAGCGAGAGCTCCTACGAGCAGTACTTC	TRBV19	-	few	TRBJ2-7
CASSLVSPGDTEAFF	TGCGCCAGCAGCTTGGTCTCCCCTGGAGACACTGAAGCTTTCTTT	TRBV5-1	-	-	TRBJ1-1
CATAGGSTDTQYF	TGTGCCACCGCCGGGGGGAGCACAGATACGCAGTATTTT	TRBV24-1	TRBD2	few	TRBJ2-3
CATRDSRGTEAFF	TGTGCCACGAGGGACAGCCGAGGCACTGAAGCTTTCTTT	TRBV2	TRBD1	-	TRBJ1-1
CASSFPDPTGGYTF	TGTGCCAGCAGCTTTCCCGACCCTACCGGTGGCTACACCTTC	TRBV11-1	-	-	TRBJ1-2
CSVERLAGTTQYF	TGCAGCGTGGAAAGGCTAGCGGGAACTACGCAGTATTTT	TRBV29-1	TRBD2	few	TRBJ2-3
CASSQPGQRGTYEQYF	TGTGCCAGCAGCCAACCTGGACAGCGCGGAACCTACGAGCAGTACTTC	TRBV3-1	-	-	TRBJ2-7
CATSANPDRAYEQFF	TGTGCCACCAGCGCGAACCCTGACAGGGCCTATGAGCAGTTCTTC	TRBV15	TRBD1	few	TRBJ2-1
CASSELGGRETQYF	TGTGCCAGCAGTGAATTAGGAGGAAGGGAGACCCAGTACTTC	TRBV6-1	-	few	TRBJ2-5
CASSLEAGSVGTEAFF	TGTGCCAGCAGCTTAGAGGCGGGCTCCGTAGGGACTGAAGCTTTCTTT	TRBV7-2	-	-	TRBJ1-1
CASSPQTPGTLITGELFF	TGTGCCAGCAGCCCCCAGACACCCGGGACTTTGATCACCGGGGAGCTGTTTTTT	TRBV12-3/TRBV12-4	-	-	TRBJ2-2
CSVSEGLGGQYF	TGCAGCGTTTCTGAGGGCTTGGGGGGGCAGTACTTC	TRBV29-1	-	-	TRBJ2-7
CASSGKTGRNYGYTF	TGTGCCAGCAGTGGAAAGACAGGCAGAAATTATGGCTACACCTTC	TRBV25-1	-	once	TRBJ1-2
CASSQGSGDHNEQFF	TGTGCCAGCAGCCAAGGATCGGGGGATCACAATGAGCAGTTCTTC	TRBV4-2	-	-	TRBJ2-1
CASTWINPTTDTQYF	TGTGCCAGTACATGGATAAATCCCACCACAGATACGCAGTATTTT	TRBV2	-	-	TRBJ2-3
CASSLDQASKKLFF	TGTGCCAGCAGTCTCGACCAAGCTTCGAAAAAACTGTTTTTT	TRBV12-3/TRBV12-4	-	-	TRBJ1-4
CASSQDLAGPLGTYNEQFF	TGTGCCAGCAGCCAAGATCTAGCGGGACCCCTCGGAACCTACAATGAGCAGTTCTTC	TRBV3-1	TRBD2	few	TRBJ2-1
CASSLTGRQQETQYF	TGTGCCAGCAGCCTAACGGGACGACAACAAGAGACCCAGTACTTC	TRBV11-2	-	-	TRBJ2-5
CSARQVLTDNEQFF	TGCAGCGCCCGACAGGTTTTAACCGACAATGAGCAGTTCTTC	TRBV29-1	-	few	TRBJ2-1
CASESNTGELFF	TGTGCCAGCGAGTCGAACACCGGGGAGCTGTTTTTT	TRBV27	-	-	TRBJ2-2
CASSLNGRPEGEQYF	TGTGCCAGCAGTTTAAACGGGAGGCCCGAGGGGGAGCAGTACTTC	TRBV28	TRBD2	-	TRBJ2-7
CSATKTGVNTEAFF	TGCAGTGCTACCAAGACAGGGGTGAACACTGAAGCTTTCTTT	TRBV20-1	TRBD1	-	TRBJ1-1
CASSSGTEAIPDTQYF	TGTGCCAGCAGCTCCGGGACGGAGGCGATCCCAGATACGCAGTATTTT	TRBV7-9	-	-	TRBJ2-3
CASSQGMVAGGTETQYF	TGCGCCAGCAGCCAAGGAATGGTAGCGGGAGGCACAGAGACCCAGTACTTC	TRBV4-1	TRBD2	few	TRBJ2-5
CASSQGPYNSPLHF	TGTGCCAGCAGCCAAGGTCCGTATAATTCACCCCTCCACTTT	TRBV3-1	-	-	TRBJ1-6
CSALGTGSSYEQYF	TGCAGTGCCCTTGGGACAGGGAGCTCCTACGAGCAGTACTTC	TRBV20-1	TRBD1	-	TRBJ2-7
CSARGGDRESF	TGCAGTGCTAGGGGCGGGGACAGGGAATCTTTT	TRBV20-1	TRBD1	-	TRBJ1-5
CAISGEGGKTGELFF	TGTGCCATCAGTGGAGAGGGGGGAAAAACCGGGGAGCTGTTTTTT	TRBV10-3	-	-	TRBJ2-2
CASSDEGSGGGSSYNEQFF	TGTGCCAGCAGTGATGAGGGTAGCGGGGGTGGGAGCTCCTACAATGAGCAGTTCTTC	TRBV2	TRBD2	few	TRBJ2-1
CASSLIPGATDTQYF	TGTGCCAGCAGCCTGATTCCCGGGGCAACAGATACGCAGTATTTT	TRBV11-2	-	-	TRBJ2-3
CASSPGLAGPLGGELFF	TGTGCCAGCAGCCCGGGACTAGCGGGGCCACTTGGCGGGGAGCTGTTTTTT	TRBV7-9	TRBD2	few	TRBJ2-2
CASSLLGRNPYEQYF	TGTGCCAGCAGCTTATTAGGCCGCAACCCCTACGAGCAGTACTTC	TRBV7-2	-	few	TRBJ2-7
CASTKGLGNIQYF	TGTGCCAGCACAAAGGGCCTTGGGAACATTCAGTACTTC	TRBV5-6	-	-	TRBJ2-4
CASSLDGTAPEQFF	TGCGCCAGCAGCCTGGACGGGACCGCGCCTGAGCAGTTCTTC	TRBV5-1	-	once	TRBJ2-1
CATSTAGRAYEQYF	TGTGCCACCAGCACTGCAGGGAGGGCCTACGAGCAGTACTTC	TRBV15	TRBD2	-	TRBJ2-7
CASSPERGGLNEQFF	TGTGCCAGCAGCCCCGAGCGGGGGGGCCTCAATGAGCAGTTCTTC	TRBV11-3	TRBD2	few	TRBJ2-1
CASSLPGGLGETQYF	TGTGCCAGCAGCTTACCAGGGGGCCTTGGAGAGACCCAGTACTTC	TRBV13	TRBD1	-	TRBJ2-5
CASSLSRRGRGETQYF	TGTGCCAGCAGCTTATCCCGACGGGGAAGGGGAGAGACCCAGTACTTC	TRBV7-9	-	-	TRBJ2-5
CASSLGRPTTYEQYF	TGTGCCAGCAGTTTGGGACGGCCAACGACCTACGAGCAGTACTTC	TRBV11-2	-	-	TRBJ2-7
CASRAGVTSSYEQYF	TGTGCCAGCAGGGCCGGGGTCACCAGCTCCTACGAGCAGTACTTC	TRBV6-5	-	-	TRBJ2-7
CATSIRPTNTRELFF	TGTGCCACCAGCATCCGGCCTACGAACACCCGGGAGCTGTTTTTT	TRBV15	-	once	TRBJ2-2
CASSLSWGKPQHF	TGTGCCAGCAGCTTGTCGTGGGGTAAGCCCCAGCATTTT	TRBV7-3	-	-	TRBJ1-5
CASSLLIAGEEQFF	TGTGCCAGCAGCCTACTAATAGCGGGAGAAGAGCAGTTCTTC	TRBV3-1	TRBD2	few	TRBJ2-1
CASSPLSGLEGYTF	TGTGCCAGCAGCCCCCTCTCGGGTCTGGAGGGCTACACCTTC	TRBV28	-	-	TRBJ1-2
CASSPWTENIQYF	TGCGCCAGCAGCCCGTGGACGGAAAACATTCAGTACTTC	TRBV4-1	-	-	TRBJ2-4